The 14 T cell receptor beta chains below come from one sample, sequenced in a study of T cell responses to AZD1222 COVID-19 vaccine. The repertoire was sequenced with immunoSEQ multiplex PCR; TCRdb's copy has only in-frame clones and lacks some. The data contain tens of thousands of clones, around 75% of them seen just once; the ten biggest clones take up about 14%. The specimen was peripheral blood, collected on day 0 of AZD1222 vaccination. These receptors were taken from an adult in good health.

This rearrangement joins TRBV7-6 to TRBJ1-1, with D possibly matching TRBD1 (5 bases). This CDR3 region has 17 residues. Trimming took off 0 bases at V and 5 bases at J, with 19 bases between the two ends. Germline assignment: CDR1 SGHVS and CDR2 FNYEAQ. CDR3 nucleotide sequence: TGTGCCAGCAGCTTAGCCCAGTGGGACCCCCCTGGGACTGAAGCTTTCTTT. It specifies CASSLAQWDPPGTEAFF.

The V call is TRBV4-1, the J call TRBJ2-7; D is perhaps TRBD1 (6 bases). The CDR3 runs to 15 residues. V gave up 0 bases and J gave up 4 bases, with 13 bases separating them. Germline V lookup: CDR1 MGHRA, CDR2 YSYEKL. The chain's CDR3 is CASSQDWGTGYEQYF. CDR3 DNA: TGCGCCAGCAGCCAAGATTGGGGTACAGGGTACGAGCAGTACTTC.

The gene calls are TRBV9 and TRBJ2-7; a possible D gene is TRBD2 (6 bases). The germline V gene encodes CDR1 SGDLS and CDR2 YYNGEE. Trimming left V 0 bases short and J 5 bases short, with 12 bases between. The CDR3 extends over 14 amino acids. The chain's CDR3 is CASSVEGGVDEQYF. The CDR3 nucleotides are TGTGCCAGCAGCGTAGAGGGAGGAGTCGACGAGCAGTACTTC.

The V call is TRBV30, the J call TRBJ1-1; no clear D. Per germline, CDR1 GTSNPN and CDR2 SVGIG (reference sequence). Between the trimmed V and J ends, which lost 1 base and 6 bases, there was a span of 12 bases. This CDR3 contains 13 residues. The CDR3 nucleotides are TGTGCCTGGAGTGCTGACGCCGGGGCTGAAGCTTTCTTT. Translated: CAWSADAGAEAFF.

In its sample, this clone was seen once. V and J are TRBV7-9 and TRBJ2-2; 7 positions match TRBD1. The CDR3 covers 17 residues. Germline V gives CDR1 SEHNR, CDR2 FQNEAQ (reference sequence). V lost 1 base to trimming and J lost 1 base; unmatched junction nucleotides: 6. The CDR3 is CASSLVGRGRNTGELFF. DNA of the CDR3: TGTGCCAGCAGCTTAGTTGGCAGGGGGAGGAACACCGGGGAGCTGTTTTTT.

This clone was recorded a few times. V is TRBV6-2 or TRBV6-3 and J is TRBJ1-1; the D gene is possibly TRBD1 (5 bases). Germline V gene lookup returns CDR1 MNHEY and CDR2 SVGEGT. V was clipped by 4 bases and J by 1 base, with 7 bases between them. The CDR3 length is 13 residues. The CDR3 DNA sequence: TGTGCCAGCAGTTCGACAGAGAACACTGAAGCTTTCTTT. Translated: CASSSTENTEAFF.

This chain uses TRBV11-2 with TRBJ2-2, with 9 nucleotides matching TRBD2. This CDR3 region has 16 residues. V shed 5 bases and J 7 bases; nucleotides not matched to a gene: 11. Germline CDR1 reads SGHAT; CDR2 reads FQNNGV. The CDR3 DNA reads TGTGCCAGCAGCGACACCGCTAGCGGGGTGATCGGGGAGCTGTTTTTT. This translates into CASSDTASGVIGELFF. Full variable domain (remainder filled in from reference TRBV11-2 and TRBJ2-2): EAGVAQSPRYKIIEKRQSVAFWCNPISGHATLYWYQQILGQGPKLLIQFQNNGVVDDSQLPKDRFSAERLKGVDSTLKIQPAKLEDSAVYLCASSDTASGVIGELFFGEGSRLTVL.

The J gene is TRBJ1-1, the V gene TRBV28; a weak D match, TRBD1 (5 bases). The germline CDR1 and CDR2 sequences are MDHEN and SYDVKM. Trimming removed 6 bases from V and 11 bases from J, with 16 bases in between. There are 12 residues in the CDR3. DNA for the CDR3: TGTGCCAGCAGCCCTGGGGGTCTCGGGGCTTTCTTT. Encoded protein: CASSPGGLGAFF.

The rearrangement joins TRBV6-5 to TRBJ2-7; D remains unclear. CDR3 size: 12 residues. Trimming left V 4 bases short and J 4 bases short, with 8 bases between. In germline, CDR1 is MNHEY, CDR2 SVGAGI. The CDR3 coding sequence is TGTGCCAGCAGTTCCTGGACGTACGAGCAGTACTTC. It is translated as CASSSWTYEQYF.

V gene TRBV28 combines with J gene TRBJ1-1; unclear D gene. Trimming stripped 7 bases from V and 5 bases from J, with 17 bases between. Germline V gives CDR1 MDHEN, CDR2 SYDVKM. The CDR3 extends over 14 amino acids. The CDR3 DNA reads TGTGCCAGCATCCCCCCGATGGTCCCTACTGAAGCTTTCTTT. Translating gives CASIPPMVPTEAFF.

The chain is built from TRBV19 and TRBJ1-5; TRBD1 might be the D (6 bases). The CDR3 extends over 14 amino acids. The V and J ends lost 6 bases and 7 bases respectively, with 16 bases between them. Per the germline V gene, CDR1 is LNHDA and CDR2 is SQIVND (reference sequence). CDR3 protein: CASRKEGEEQPQHF. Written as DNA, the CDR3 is TGTGCCAGTAGGAAAGAGGGGGAAGAGCAGCCCCAGCATTTT.

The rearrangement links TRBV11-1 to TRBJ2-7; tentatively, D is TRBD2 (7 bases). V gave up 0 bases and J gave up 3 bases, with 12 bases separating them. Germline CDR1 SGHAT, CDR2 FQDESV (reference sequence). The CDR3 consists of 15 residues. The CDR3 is CASSLAAGALYEQYF. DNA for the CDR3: TGTGCCAGCAGCTTAGCCGCGGGGGCCCTCTACGAGCAGTACTTC. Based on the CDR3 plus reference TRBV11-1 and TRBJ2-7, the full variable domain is EAEVAQSPRYKITEKSQAVAFWCDPISGHATLYWYRQILGQGPELLVQFQDESVVDDSQLPKDRFSAERLKGVDSTLKIQPAELGDSAMYLCASSLAAGALYEQYFGPGTRLTVT.

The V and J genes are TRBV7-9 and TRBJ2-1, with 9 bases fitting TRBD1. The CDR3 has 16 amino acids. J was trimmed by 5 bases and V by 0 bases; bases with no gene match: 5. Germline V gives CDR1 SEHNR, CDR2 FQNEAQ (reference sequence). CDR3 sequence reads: CASSLAQRTGDNEQFF. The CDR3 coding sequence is TGTGCCAGCAGCTTAGCGCAGAGGACAGGGGACAATGAGCAGTTCTTC.

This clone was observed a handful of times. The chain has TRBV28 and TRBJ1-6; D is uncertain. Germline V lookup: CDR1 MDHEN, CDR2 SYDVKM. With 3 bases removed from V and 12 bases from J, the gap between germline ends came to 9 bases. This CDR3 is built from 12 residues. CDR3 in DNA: TGTGCCAGCAGTTTTGGCGGAAGACCCCTCCACTTT. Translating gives CASSFGGRPLHF. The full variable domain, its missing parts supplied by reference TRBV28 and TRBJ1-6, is DVKVTQSSRYLVKRTGEKVFLECVQDMDHENMFWYRQDPGLGLRLIYFSYDVKMKEKGDIPEGYSVSREKKERFSLILESASTNQTSMYLCASSFGGRPLHFGNGTRLTVT.